This paragraph reports one T cell receptor (beta chain). CDR1 and CDR2 (germline): ENHRY, SYGVKD. The CDR3 extends over 14 amino acids. The ends were cut back, 6 bases at V and 0 bases at J, with 11 bases in the middle. This specimen belongs to a study of blood T cell repertoires in COVID-19. Across the whole study: Samples taken during acute and convalescent COVID-19 were collected in the United States, Italy and Spain. From T cells, B-cell-depleted T cells, or PBMCs came the material, which was cDNA or gDNA.

Per the original data handling: From reference gene primer amplification, estimates of nucleated cell counts were derived. Profiling relied on immunoSEQ multiplex PCR, and the TCRdb table lists in-frame clones only, not all of them. Clonal size and the V and J genes are those of that table, whereas D and trimming came from the DNA. The sample shows about 100,000 clones, more than 85% of them seen only once. The source is a man between 25 and 39 years old in a cohort sampled during active COVID-19. The chain recombines TRBV10-3 with TRBJ1-1, with D perhaps matching TRBD1 (6 bases). Sample: peripheral blood. CDR3 amino acids: CAISEGQMNTEAFF. In DNA, the CDR3 is TGTGCCATCAGCGAAGGACAGATGAACACTGAAGCTTTCTTT.